The rows below give T cell receptor beta chains drawn from one sample of a study of monozygotic twins with inflammatory bowel disease. Reanalyzing the 5' RACE reads, TCRdb keeps one entry per CDR3 protein, without DNA. The repertoire table contains more than 85,000 distinct CDR3 sequences. The sample consisted of blood. These receptors all stem from a human donor with ulcerative colitis or Crohn's disease, or a healthy co-twin of an affected twin (not recorded which). Each CDR3 is given with its conserved first and last residue.

v_call: TRBV12-3/TRBV12-4
j_call: TRBJ2-3
cdr3_aa: CASSLGAGIFYTQYF

v_call: TRBV10-3
j_call: TRBJ1-4
cdr3_aa: CAIGQNEKLFF

v_call: TRBV4-3
j_call: TRBJ1-6
cdr3_aa: CASSLVQGPSSPLHF

v_call: TRBV18
j_call: TRBJ2-1
cdr3_aa: CASSPGGRTSGRSKEFF

v_call: TRBV11-1
j_call: TRBJ2-1
cdr3_aa: CASSPPQGGAKEWNEQFF

v_call: TRBV11-3
j_call: TRBJ2-4
cdr3_aa: CASSLSAGGGENIQYF

v_call: TRBV7-9
j_call: TRBJ1-1
cdr3_aa: CASSFGEDTEAFF

v_call: TRBV5-1
j_call: TRBJ2-5
cdr3_aa: CASSPLGVETQYF

v_call: TRBV7-2
j_call: TRBJ2-7
cdr3_aa: CASSSGLAGVNEQYF

v_call: TRBV7-3
j_call: TRBJ2-4
cdr3_aa: CASSLWHGNIQYF

v_call: TRBV20-1
j_call: TRBJ2-7
cdr3_aa: CSATPGQGNYEQYF

v_call: TRBV5-6
j_call: TRBJ2-3
cdr3_aa: CASSFLGAQYF

v_call: TRBV6-5
j_call: TRBJ2-7
cdr3_aa: CASRGTGTDEQYF

v_call: TRBV7-6
j_call: TRBJ2-6
cdr3_aa: CASSLQGWEAGANVLTF

v_call: TRBV29-1
j_call: TRBJ1-2
cdr3_aa: CSVDIQWDTNYGYTF

v_call: TRBV20-1
j_call: TRBJ2-1
cdr3_aa: CSARSGTGFHNEQFF

v_call: TRBV2
j_call: TRBJ2-1
cdr3_aa: CALGGGQVTFYNEQFF